Below, 7 T cell receptor beta chains from the same sample are listed, as sequenced in a study of blood T cells in healthy people across ages. Primed by a sample-barcoded 5' primer and a J-beta primer mix, a second PCR proceeded for 7 to 11 cycles. TCRdb reanalysed the 5' RACE reads using MiXCR and keeps one entry per CDR3 protein. The data contain roughly 1,300,000 distinct CDR3 sequences, almost 60% of them singletons. Sequencing was carried out using blood. The origin of the receptors is a young man in good health.

This clonotype has only a few counts. The chain has TRBV4-1 and TRBJ2-7, with no clear D. There are 15 residues in the CDR3. The germline V gene encodes CDR1 MGHRA and CDR2 YSYEKL. The V gene lost 0 bases and the J gene lost 0 bases, with 9 bases spanning the gap. The CDR3 sequence is CASSQDPRSSYEQYF. The CDR3, as DNA: TGCGCCAGCAGCCAAGACCCTAGGAGCTCCTACGAGCAGTACTTC.

The chain uses TRBV4-3 and TRBJ2-4; 7 positions agree with TRBD1. The J call could be wrong; TRBJ2-7 is a better fit for the DNA end. CDR3 size: 15 residues. Germline V gene data show CDR1 as LGHNA and CDR2 as YSLEER. The CDR3 DNA follows: TGCGCCAGCAGCCGAGGTTACAGGGGTCCATACGAGCAGTACTTC. Its protein product is CASSRGYRGPYEQYF.

The chain is built from TRBV7-9 and TRBJ2-4; 7 bases align to TRBD2. This CDR3 spans 14 amino acids. In germline, CDR1 is SEHNR, CDR2 FQNEAQ (reference sequence). J gave up 13 bases and V 7 bases, and 16 bases lay outside the gene matches. The CDR3 loop is CASTDIAGLPEQYF. As DNA, the CDR3 is TGTGCCAGCACCGACATAGCGGGCCTCCCAGAGCAGTACTTC.

The rearrangement links TRBV2 to TRBJ2-3; 9 nucleotides line up with TRBD1. Germline CDR1 reads SNHLY; CDR2 reads FYNNEI. This CDR3 contains 15 residues. V dropped 3 bases and J dropped 5; count of bases not matched to a gene: 6. This CDR3 is CASSDSGQGGDTQYF. DNA of the CDR3: TGTGCCAGCAGTGACTCGGGACAGGGTGGAGATACGCAGTATTTT.

V and J are TRBV10-3 and TRBJ2-1; 8 bases align to TRBD2. V lost 3 bases to trimming and J lost 13 bases; unmatched junction nucleotides: 11. Germline-derived CDR1 and CDR2 are ENHRY and SYGVKD. CDR3 size: 14 residues. CDR3 nucleotides: TGTGCCATCAGTGACGGGGGGGCCAGAGAGACCCAGTTCTTC. Protein product: CAISDGGARETQFF.

This clonotype turned up a few times. V usage is TRBV20-1 and J usage is TRBJ1-2; the D gene is possibly TRBD1 (5 bases). Germline CDR1 reads DFQATT; CDR2 reads SNEGSKA (reference sequence). Trimming took off 2 bases at V and 3 bases at J, with 13 bases between the two ends. The length of the CDR3 is 14 residues. The CDR3 loop is CSARRGGEDYGYTF. In DNA, the CDR3 is TGCAGTGCTAGACGCGGAGGGGAGGACTATGGCTACACCTTC.

This clonotype was recorded a few times. The chain joins TRBV20-1 to TRBJ2-4, with 15 bases that match TRBD2. The J call may not be correct, given that the DNA end is closer to TRBJ2-7. The germline V gene encodes CDR1 DFQATT and CDR2 SNEGSKA (reference sequence). The CDR3 length is 18 residues. The CDR3 region is CSASGPGTSGGLTYEQYF. In nucleotides, the CDR3 is TGCAGTGCTAGCGGTCCCGGGACTAGCGGGGGGCTGACCTACGAGCAGTACTTC.